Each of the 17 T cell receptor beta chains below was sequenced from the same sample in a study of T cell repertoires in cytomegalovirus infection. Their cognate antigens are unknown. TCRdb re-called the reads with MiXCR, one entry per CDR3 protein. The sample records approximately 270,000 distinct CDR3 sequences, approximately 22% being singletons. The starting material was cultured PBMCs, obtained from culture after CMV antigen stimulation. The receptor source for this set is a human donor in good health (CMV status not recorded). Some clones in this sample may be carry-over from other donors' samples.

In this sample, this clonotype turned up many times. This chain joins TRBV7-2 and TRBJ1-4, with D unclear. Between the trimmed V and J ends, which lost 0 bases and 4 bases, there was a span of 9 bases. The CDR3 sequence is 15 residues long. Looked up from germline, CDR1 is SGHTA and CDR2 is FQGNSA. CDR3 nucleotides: TGTGCCAGCAGCTTAGCGTCGGCACGTAATGAAAAACTGTTTTTT. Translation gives CASSLASARNEKLFF.

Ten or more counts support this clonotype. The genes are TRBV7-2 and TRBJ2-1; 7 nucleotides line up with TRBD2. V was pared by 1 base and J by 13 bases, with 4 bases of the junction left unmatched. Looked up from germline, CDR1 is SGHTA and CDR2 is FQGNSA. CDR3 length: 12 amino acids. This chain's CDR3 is CASSLGGRGQFF. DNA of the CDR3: TGTGCCAGCAGCTTAGGTGGGAGGGGCCAGTTCTTC.

The CDR3 loop is CASSQQGAPGELFF. The CDR3 DNA reads as TGTGCCAGCAGCCAACAGGGGGCTCCCGGGGAGCTGTTTTTT. The chain combines TRBV14 with TRBJ2-2; 8 nucleotides line up with TRBD1. CDR1 SGHDN and CDR2 FVKESK come from the germline V gene. V shed 2 bases, J shed 6 bases, and the junction held 2 bases outside the gene matches. The CDR3 has 14 amino acids.

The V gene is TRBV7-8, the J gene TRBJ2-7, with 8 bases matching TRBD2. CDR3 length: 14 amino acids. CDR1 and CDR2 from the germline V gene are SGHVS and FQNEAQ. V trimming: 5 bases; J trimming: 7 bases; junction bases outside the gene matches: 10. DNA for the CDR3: TGTGCCAGCAGCCCGGCCGGGACTAGTCGTGAGCAGTACGTC. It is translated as CASSPAGTSREQYV.

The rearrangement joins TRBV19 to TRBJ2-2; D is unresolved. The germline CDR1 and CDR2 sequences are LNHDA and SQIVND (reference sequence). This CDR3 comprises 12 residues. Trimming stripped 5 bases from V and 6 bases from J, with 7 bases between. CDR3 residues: CASSPLAGELFF. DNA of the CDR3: TGTGCCAGTAGTCCTTTGGCCGGGGAGCTGTTTTTT.

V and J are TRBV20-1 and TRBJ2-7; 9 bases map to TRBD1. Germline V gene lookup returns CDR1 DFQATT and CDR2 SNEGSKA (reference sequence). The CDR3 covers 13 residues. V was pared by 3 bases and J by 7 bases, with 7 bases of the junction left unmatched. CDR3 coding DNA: TGCAGTGCTAGGGGACAGGGCCTCTGGGAGCAGTACTTC. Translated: CSARGQGLWEQYF.

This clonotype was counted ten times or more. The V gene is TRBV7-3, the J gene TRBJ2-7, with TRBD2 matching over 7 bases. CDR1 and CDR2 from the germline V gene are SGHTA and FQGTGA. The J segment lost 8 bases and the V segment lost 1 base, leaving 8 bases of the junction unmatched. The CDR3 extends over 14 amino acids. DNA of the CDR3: TGTGCCAGCAGCTTAAGTGGCGGGAGCCCTAAGCAGTACTTC. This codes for CASSLSGGSPKQYF.

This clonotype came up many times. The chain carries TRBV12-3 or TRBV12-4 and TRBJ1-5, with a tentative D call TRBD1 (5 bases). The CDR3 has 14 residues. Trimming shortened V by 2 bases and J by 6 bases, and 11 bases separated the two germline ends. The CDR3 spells CASSLYRGAQPQHF. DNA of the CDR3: TGTGCCAGCAGTTTATACCGAGGGGCTCAGCCCCAGCATTTT.

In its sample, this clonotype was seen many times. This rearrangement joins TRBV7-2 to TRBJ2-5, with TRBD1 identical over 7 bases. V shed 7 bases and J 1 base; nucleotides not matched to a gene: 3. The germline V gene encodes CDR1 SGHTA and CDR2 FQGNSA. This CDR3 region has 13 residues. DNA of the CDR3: TGTGCCAGCAACGACAGGGTCCAAGAGACCCAGTACTTC. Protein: CASNDRVQETQYF.

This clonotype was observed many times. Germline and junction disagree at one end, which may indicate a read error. The CDR3 coding sequence is TGTGCCAGCAGCGAACCGGGACAGGGGGCTGGGTGGTTC. Its translation: CASSEPGQGAGWF. The V and J genes are TRBV7-9 and TRBJ2-1; TRBD1 matches at 12 bases. This CDR3 has 13 residues. Germline CDR1 reads SEHNR; CDR2 reads FQNEAQ (reference sequence).

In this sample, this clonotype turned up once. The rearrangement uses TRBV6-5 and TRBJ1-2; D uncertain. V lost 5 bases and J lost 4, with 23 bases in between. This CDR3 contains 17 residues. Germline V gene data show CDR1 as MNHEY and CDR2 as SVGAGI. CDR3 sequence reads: CASSNPVFGGMGYGYTF. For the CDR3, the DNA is TGTGCCAGCAGTAACCCCGTATTCGGAGGGATGGGCTATGGCTACACCTTC.

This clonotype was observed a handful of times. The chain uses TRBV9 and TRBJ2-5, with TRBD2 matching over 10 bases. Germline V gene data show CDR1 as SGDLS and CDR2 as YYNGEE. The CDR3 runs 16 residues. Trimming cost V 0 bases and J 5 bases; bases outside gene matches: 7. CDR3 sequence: CASSVEAGGPGETQYF. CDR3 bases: TGTGCCAGCAGCGTAGAAGCGGGAGGGCCCGGGGAGACCCAGTACTTC.

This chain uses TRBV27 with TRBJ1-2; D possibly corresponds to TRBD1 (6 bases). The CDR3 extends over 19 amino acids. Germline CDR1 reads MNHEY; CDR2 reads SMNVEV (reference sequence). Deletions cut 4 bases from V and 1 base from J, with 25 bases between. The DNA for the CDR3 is TGTGCCAGCAGTTCTACACTCATAACGCGGGACAAAAATAACTATGGCTACACCTTC. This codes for CASSSTLITRDKNNYGYTF.

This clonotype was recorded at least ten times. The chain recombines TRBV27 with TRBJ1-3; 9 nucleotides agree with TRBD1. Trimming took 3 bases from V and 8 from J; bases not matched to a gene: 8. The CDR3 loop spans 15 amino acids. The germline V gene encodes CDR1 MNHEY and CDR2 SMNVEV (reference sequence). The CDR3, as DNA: TGTGCCAGCAGTTTTTCGGGACAGGGAGCCCACACCATATATTTT. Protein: CASSFSGQGAHTIYF.

CDR3 nucleotide sequence: TGTGCCAGCAGTTCGACTAGCGGGAGAACTCTAGGGGAGCTGTTTTTT. Its translation is CASSSTSGRTLGELFF. The V gene is TRBV7-9, the J gene TRBJ2-2; TRBD2 matches at 12 bases. This CDR3 is 16 amino acids long. In germline, CDR1 is SEHNR, CDR2 FQNEAQ (reference sequence). Trimming at V came to 6 bases and at J to 8 bases, leaving 10 bases not matched to a gene.

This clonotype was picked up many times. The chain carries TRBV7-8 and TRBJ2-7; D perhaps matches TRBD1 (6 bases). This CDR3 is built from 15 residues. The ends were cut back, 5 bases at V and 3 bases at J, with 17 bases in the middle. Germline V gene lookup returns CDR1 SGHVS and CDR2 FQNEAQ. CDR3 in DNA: TGTGCCAGCAGCCTTAGTGGGGGCAGATACTACGAGCAGTACTTC. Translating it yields CASSLSGGRYYEQYF.

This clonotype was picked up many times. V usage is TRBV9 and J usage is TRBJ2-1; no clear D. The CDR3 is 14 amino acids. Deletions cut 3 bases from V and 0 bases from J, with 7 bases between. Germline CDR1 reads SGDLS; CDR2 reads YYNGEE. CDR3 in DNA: TGTGCCAGCAGCGGTCCAAGCTCCTACAATGAGCAGTTCTTC. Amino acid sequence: CASSGPSSYNEQFF.